This TCR beta chain was recorded in a study of blood T cell repertoires in COVID-19. Study details: Sites across the United States, Italy and Spain contributed samples from acute and convalescent COVID-19. T cells, B-cell-depleted T cells, or PBMCs supplied cDNA or gDNA.

In the authors' workflow: Reference gene primer amplification yielded estimated nucleated cell counts. Produced via immunoSEQ multiplex PCR; TCRdb's table is partial and in-frame only. V and J calls and clone size come straight from that table; D and trimming were deduced from the DNA. The sample lists 250,000 to 300,000 clones, approximately 79% occurring once. The J segment lost 0 bases and the V segment lost 5 bases, leaving 6 bases of the junction unmatched. The CDR3 length is 17 residues. Per the germline V gene, CDR1 is MNHEY and CDR2 is SVGEGT. Residents of around 24 US areas, aged roughly 18 to 89 years, made up the participants. This clone was seen once.

The chain uses TRBV6-2 or TRBV6-3 and TRBJ2-3; TRBD2 aligns across 12 bases. Source material: PBMCs or T cells enriched from blood (not recorded which). The TCR originated in a man aged 25-45 years with acute COVID-19. CDR3 nucleotides: TGTGCCAGCAGTACATTCGGGACTAGCGGGAGCACAGATACGCAGTATTTT. Amino acid sequence: CASSTFGTSGSTDTQYF.